The 2 T cell receptor beta chains below all came from one sample that was sequenced in a study of neurological immune-mediated disorders. As for time point: technical triplicate 1. TCRdb ran MiXCR on the 5' RACE reads and lists one entry per CDR3 protein. The sample includes about 36,000 distinct CDR3 sequences, approximately 12% of them seen just once. Sequenced sample: PBMCs. These receptors came from a man in his sixties with HTLV-1-associated myelopathy (HAM/TSP).

This clonotype was found many times. V is TRBV27 and J is TRBJ2-7; D may match TRBD1 or TRBD2 (5 bases each). Per the germline V gene, CDR1 is MNHEY and CDR2 is SMNVEV (reference sequence). The V end was cut by 8 bases, the J end by 6 bases, with 14 bases between. The CDR3 is made up of 12 amino acids. CDR3 loop: CASRTGGGEQYF. The CDR3 nucleotides read TGTGCCAGCCGTACAGGAGGAGGCGAGCAGTACTTC.

This clonotype was counted at least ten times. This chain uses TRBV14 with TRBJ2-1; 8 nucleotides agree with TRBD2. This CDR3 has 18 amino acids. With 2 bases clipped from V and 0 bases from J, the junction kept 9 bases outside the gene matches. The germline V gene encodes CDR1 SGHDN and CDR2 FVKESK. CDR3 bases: TGTGCCAGCAGCCAATCTCTTAAGCGGGGGAGCTCCTACAATGAGCAGTTCTTC. Translation: CASSQSLKRGSSYNEQFF.